This is a list of T cell receptor beta chains from one sample in a study of cytomegalovirus exposure and HLA in healthy donors. Assay: immunoSEQ multiplex PCR; the TCRdb copy retains only in-frame clones and omits some. The sample records roughly 120,000 clones, roughly 82% being singletons. What was sequenced was PBMCs. These receptors all come from a woman aged 60-75 years in good health and CMV-seropositive. The CDR3 runs from the conserved cysteine through the conserved F or W. D genes are given only for firm matches. Expanded clones are given a class, and other clones once, few, many or no size at all.

v_gene: TRBV6-1
d_gene: NA
abundance: NA
j_gene: TRBJ2-7
CDR3aa: CASNEGQPYEQYF
CDR3nt: TGTGCCAGCAATGAAGGACAGCCCTACGAGCAGTACTTC

v_gene: TRBV5-1
d_gene: NA
abundance: NA
j_gene: TRBJ1-1
CDR3aa: CASSLASVSMNTEAFF
CDR3nt: TGCGCCAGCAGCTTGGCGTCTGTCAGTATGAACACTGAAGCTTTCTTT

v_gene: TRBV5-1
d_gene: TRBD1
abundance: NA
j_gene: TRBJ2-2
CDR3aa: CASSGTENTGELFF
CDR3nt: TGCGCCAGTTCCGGGACAGAGAACACCGGGGAGCTGTTTTTT

v_gene: TRBV29-1
d_gene: TRBD1
abundance: NA
j_gene: TRBJ2-3
CDR3aa: CSVDTGVRGTDTQYF
CDR3nt: TGCAGCGTTGATACAGGGGTGAGGGGGACAGATACGCAGTATTTT

v_gene: TRBV19
d_gene: NA
abundance: NA
j_gene: TRBJ2-1
CDR3aa: CASSIWTLSYNEQFF
CDR3nt: TGTGCCAGTAGTATATGGACACTCTCCTACAATGAGCAGTTCTTC

v_gene: TRBV27
d_gene: NA
abundance: NA
j_gene: TRBJ2-3
CDR3aa: CASNKRDFTDTQYF
CDR3nt: TGTGCCAGCAACAAGAGGGATTTCACAGATACGCAGTATTTT

v_gene: TRBV5-6
d_gene: NA
abundance: NA
j_gene: TRBJ2-3
CDR3aa: CASSLGFKRQGSDTQYF
CDR3nt: TGTGCCAGCAGCTTGGGTTTTAAGCGCCAGGGGTCAGATACGCAGTATTTT

v_gene: TRBV5-1
d_gene: NA
abundance: NA
j_gene: TRBJ2-3
CDR3aa: CASGERPRGDTQYF
CDR3nt: TGCGCCAGTGGGGAGCGTCCCCGCGGCGATACGCAGTATTTT

v_gene: TRBV18
d_gene: NA
abundance: NA
j_gene: TRBJ2-7
CDR3aa: CASSPQGTYEQYF
CDR3nt: TGTGCCAGCTCACCCCAGGGAACCTACGAGCAGTACTTC

v_gene: TRBV11-2
d_gene: TRBD1
abundance: NA
j_gene: TRBJ2-5
CDR3aa: CASSSDRRETQYF
CDR3nt: TGTGCCAGCAGCTCGGACAGGAGAGAGACCCAGTACTTC

v_gene: TRBV7-9
d_gene: TRBD1
abundance: NA
j_gene: TRBJ2-7
CDR3aa: CASSSGQGERTYEQYF
CDR3nt: TGTGCCAGCAGCTCTGGACAGGGGGAACGGACCTACGAGCAGTACTTC

v_gene: TRBV5-4
d_gene: NA
abundance: few
j_gene: TRBJ1-1
CDR3aa: CASRLRGNTEAFF
CDR3nt: TGTGCCAGCAGGTTAAGGGGGAACACTGAAGCTTTCTTT

v_gene: TRBV6-6
d_gene: TRBD1
abundance: NA
j_gene: TRBJ1-4
CDR3aa: CASSPRQGSTNEKLFF
CDR3nt: TGTGCCAGCAGTCCTAGACAGGGATCAACTAATGAAAAACTGTTTTTT

v_gene: TRBV4-2
d_gene: NA
abundance: NA
j_gene: TRBJ1-2
CDR3aa: CASSSASRGASYGYTF
CDR3nt: TGTGCCAGCAGCAGCGCTAGTCGGGGGGCTAGCTATGGCTACACCTTC

v_gene: TRBV29-1
d_gene: TRBD2
abundance: NA
j_gene: TRBJ2-5
CDR3aa: CSGKLAGGTQETQYF
CDR3nt: TGCAGCGGGAAACTAGCGGGGGGAACCCAAGAGACCCAGTACTTC

v_gene: TRBV14
d_gene: NA
abundance: NA
j_gene: TRBJ2-7
CDR3aa: CASSPGLYEQYF
CDR3nt: TGTGCCAGCAGCCCCGGACTGTACGAGCAGTACTTC

v_gene: TRBV5-1
d_gene: TRBD2
abundance: NA
j_gene: TRBJ2-7
CDR3aa: CASTKTPSGDYEQYF
CDR3nt: TGCGCCAGCACCAAGACCCCTAGCGGGGACTACGAGCAGTACTTC

v_gene: TRBV7-3
d_gene: NA
abundance: NA
j_gene: TRBJ2-1
CDR3aa: CASSLSFTSPYNEQFF
CDR3nt: TGTGCCAGCAGCTTATCGTTCACTAGCCCTTACAATGAGCAGTTCTTC

v_gene: TRBV7-9
d_gene: TRBD2
abundance: NA
j_gene: TRBJ2-7
CDR3aa: CATGDYSDEQYF
CDR3nt: TGTGCGACCGGGGACTATTCTGACGAGCAGTACTTC

v_gene: TRBV7-2
d_gene: NA
abundance: once
j_gene: TRBJ1-5
CDR3aa: CASSLDGDFPQPQHF
CDR3nt: TGTGCCAGCAGCTTAGACGGGGACTTTCCTCAGCCCCAGCATTTT

v_gene: TRBV7-9
d_gene: TRBD2
abundance: NA
j_gene: TRBJ2-5
CDR3aa: CASSRDYIQETQYF
CDR3nt: TGTGCCAGCAGCCGGGACTACATCCAAGAGACCCAGTACTTC

v_gene: TRBV9
d_gene: TRBD1
abundance: once
j_gene: TRBJ2-1
CDR3aa: CASSATTGGSYNEQFF
CDR3nt: TGTGCCAGCAGCGCAACCACAGGGGGTAGCTACAATGAGCAGTTCTTC

v_gene: TRBV2
d_gene: NA
abundance: NA
j_gene: TRBJ1-1
CDR3aa: CASSERGGTEAFF
CDR3nt: TGTGCCAGCAGTGAAAGGGGGGGTACTGAAGCTTTCTTT

v_gene: TRBV2
d_gene: TRBD1
abundance: NA
j_gene: TRBJ1-1
CDR3aa: CASSEAWTGKNTEAFF
CDR3nt: TGTGCCAGCAGTGAAGCATGGACAGGGAAGAACACTGAAGCTTTCTTT

v_gene: TRBV2
d_gene: NA
abundance: NA
j_gene: TRBJ2-5
CDR3aa: CASIWGLDQETQYF
CDR3nt: TGTGCCAGCATTTGGGGGCTAGACCAAGAGACCCAGTACTTC

v_gene: TRBV10-3
d_gene: NA
abundance: NA
j_gene: TRBJ2-7
CDR3aa: CAISEEIYEQYF
CDR3nt: TGTGCCATCAGTGAGGAGATCTACGAGCAGTACTTC

v_gene: TRBV7-2
d_gene: NA
abundance: few
j_gene: TRBJ2-7
CDR3aa: CASSQAYYEQYF
CDR3nt: TGTGCCAGCAGCCAGGCTTACTACGAGCAGTACTTC

v_gene: TRBV6-1
d_gene: NA
abundance: NA
j_gene: TRBJ1-5
CDR3aa: CASSVQGRLNQPQHF
CDR3nt: TGTGCCAGCAGTGTCCAAGGCCGACTTAATCAGCCCCAGCATTTT

v_gene: TRBV27
d_gene: TRBD1
abundance: NA
j_gene: TRBJ1-5
CDR3aa: CASSFRGNNQPQHF
CDR3nt: TGTGCCAGCAGTTTCAGGGGGAACAATCAGCCCCAGCATTTT

v_gene: TRBV4-3
d_gene: NA
abundance: NA
j_gene: TRBJ2-7
CDR3aa: CASSQEQGYYEQYF
CDR3nt: TGCGCCAGCAGCCAAGAACAGGGCTACTACGAGCAGTACTTC

v_gene: TRBV7-3
d_gene: TRBD1
abundance: NA
j_gene: TRBJ2-7
CDR3aa: CASSWDRDYEQYF
CDR3nt: TGTGCCAGCAGCTGGGACAGGGATTACGAGCAGTACTTC

v_gene: TRBV5-4
d_gene: TRBD2
abundance: NA
j_gene: TRBJ2-3
CDR3aa: CASSLATSGTSTDTQYF
CDR3nt: TGTGCCAGCAGCTTGGCCACTAGCGGAACTAGCACAGATACGCAGTATTTT

v_gene: TRBV5-5
d_gene: TRBD1
abundance: NA
j_gene: TRBJ2-2
CDR3aa: CASSLGQAIGELFF
CDR3nt: TGTGCCAGCAGCCTGGGACAGGCCATTGGGGAGCTGTTTTTT

v_gene: TRBV11-2
d_gene: NA
abundance: NA
j_gene: TRBJ2-3
CDR3aa: CASSLILANTQYF
CDR3nt: TGTGCCAGCAGCTTAATCCTAGCAAATACGCAGTATTTT

v_gene: TRBV4-1
d_gene: TRBD1
abundance: NA
j_gene: TRBJ1-6
CDR3aa: CASSQDTGAYNSPLHF
CDR3nt: TGCGCCAGCAGCCAAGATACAGGGGCCTATAATTCACCCCTCCACTTT